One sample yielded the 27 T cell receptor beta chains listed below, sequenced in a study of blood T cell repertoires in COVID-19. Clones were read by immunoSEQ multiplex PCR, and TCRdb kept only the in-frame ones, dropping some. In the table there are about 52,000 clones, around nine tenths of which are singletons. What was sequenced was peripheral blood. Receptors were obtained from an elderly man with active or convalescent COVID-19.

In DNA, the CDR3 is TGTGCTAGTGGTTTGGATACCAAAGTGCCAGGTACGCAGTATTTT. Protein sequence: CASGLDTKVPGTQYF. The rearrangement uses TRBV12-5 and TRBJ2-3; no reliable D call. CDR1 and CDR2 (germline): LGHNT, FRNRAP. Trimming removed 1 base from V and 8 bases from J, with 16 bases in between. The CDR3 consists of 15 residues.

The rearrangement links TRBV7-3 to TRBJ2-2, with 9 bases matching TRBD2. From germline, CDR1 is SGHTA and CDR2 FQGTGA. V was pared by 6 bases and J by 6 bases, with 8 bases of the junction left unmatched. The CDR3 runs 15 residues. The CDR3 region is CASSPAGGSSGELFF. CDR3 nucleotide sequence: TGTGCCAGCAGTCCAGCGGGGGGATCGTCCGGGGAGCTGTTTTTT.

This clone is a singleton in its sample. This CDR3 reads CATSRDPTRNTDTQYF. CDR3 coding DNA: TGTGCCACCAGCAGAGACCCTACTCGAAACACAGATACGCAGTATTTT. The V call is TRBV15, the J call TRBJ2-3, with D uncertain. The CDR3 has 16 amino acids. Trimming took 0 bases from V and 2 from J, leaving 12 bases between them. CDR1 is LNHNV and CDR2 is YYDKDF in the germline V gene (reference sequence).

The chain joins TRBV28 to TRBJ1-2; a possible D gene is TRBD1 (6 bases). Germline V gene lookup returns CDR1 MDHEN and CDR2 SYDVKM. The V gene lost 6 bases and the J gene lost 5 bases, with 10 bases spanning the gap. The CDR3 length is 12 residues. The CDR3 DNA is TGTGCCAGCAGGACAGGCCCTTATGGCTACACCTTC. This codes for CASRTGPYGYTF.

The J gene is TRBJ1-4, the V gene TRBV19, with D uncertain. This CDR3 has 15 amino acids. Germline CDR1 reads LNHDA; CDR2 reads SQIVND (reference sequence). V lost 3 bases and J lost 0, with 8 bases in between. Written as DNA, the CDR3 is TGTGCCAGTAGTATTGGCGGAGCAACTAATGAAAAACTGTTTTTT. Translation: CASSIGGATNEKLFF.

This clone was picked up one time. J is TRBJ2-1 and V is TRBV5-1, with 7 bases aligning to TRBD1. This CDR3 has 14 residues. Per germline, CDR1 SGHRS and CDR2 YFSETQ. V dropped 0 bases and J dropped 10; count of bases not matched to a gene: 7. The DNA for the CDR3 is TGCGCCAGCAGCTTGGCCACAGGGGCCGCGGAGCAGTTCTTC. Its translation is CASSLATGAAEQFF.

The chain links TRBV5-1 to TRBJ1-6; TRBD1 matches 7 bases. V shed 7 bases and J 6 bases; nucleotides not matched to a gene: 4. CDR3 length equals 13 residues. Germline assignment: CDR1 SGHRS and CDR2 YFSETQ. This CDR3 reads CASANRGNSPLHF. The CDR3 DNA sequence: TGCGCCAGCGCTAACAGGGGTAATTCACCCCTCCACTTT.

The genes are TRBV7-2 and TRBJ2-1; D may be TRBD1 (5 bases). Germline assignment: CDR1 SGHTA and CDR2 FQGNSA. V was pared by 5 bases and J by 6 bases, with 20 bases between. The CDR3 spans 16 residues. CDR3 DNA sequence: TGTGCCAGCAGCCTCAGGATCCAGGGTACGGGCAATGAGCAGTTCTTC. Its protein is CASSLRIQGTGNEQFF. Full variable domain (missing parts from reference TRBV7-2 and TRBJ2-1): GAGVSQSPSNKVTEKGKDVELRCDPISGHTALYWYRQSLGQGLEFLIYFQGNSAPDKSGLPSDRFSAERTGGSVSTLTIQRTQQEDSAVYLCASSLRIQGTGNEQFFGPGTRLTVL.

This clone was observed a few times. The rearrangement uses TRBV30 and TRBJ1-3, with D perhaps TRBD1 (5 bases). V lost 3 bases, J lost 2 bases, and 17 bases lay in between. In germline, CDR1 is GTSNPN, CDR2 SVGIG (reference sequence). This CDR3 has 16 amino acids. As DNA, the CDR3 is TGTGCCTGGAGCGACCGACCTCAGGGTACTGGAAACACCATATATTTT. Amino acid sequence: CAWSDRPQGTGNTIYF.

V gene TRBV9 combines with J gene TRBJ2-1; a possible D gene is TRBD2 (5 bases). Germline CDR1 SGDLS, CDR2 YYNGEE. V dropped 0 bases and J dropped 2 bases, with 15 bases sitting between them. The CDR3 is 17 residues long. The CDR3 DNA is TGTGCCAGCAGCGTAGAGCCCTTACTAGGCGCCTACAATGAGCAGTTCTTC. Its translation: CASSVEPLLGAYNEQFF.

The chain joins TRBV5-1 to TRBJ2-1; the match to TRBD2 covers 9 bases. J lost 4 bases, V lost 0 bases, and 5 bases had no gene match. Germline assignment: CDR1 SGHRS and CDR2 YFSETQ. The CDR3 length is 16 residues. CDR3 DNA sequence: TGCGCCAGCAGCTTGGAGGCTAGCGGGAAGTACAATGAGCAGTTCTTC. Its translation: CASSLEASGKYNEQFF.

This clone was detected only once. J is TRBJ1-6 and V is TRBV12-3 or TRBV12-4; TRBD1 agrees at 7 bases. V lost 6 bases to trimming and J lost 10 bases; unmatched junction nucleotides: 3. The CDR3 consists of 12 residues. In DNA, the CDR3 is TGTGCCAGCAGCGACAGGGCCTCACCCCTCCACTTT. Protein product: CASSDRASPLHF.

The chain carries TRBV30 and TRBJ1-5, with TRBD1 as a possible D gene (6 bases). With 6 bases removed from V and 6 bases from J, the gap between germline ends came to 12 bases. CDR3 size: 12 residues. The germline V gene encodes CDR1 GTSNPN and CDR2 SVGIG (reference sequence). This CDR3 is CACNLQGQPQHF. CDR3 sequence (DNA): TGTGCCTGTAATCTACAGGGTCAGCCCCAGCATTTT.

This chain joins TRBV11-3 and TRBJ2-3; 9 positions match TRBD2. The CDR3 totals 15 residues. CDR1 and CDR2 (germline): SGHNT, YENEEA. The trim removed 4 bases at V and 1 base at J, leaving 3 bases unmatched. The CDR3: CASSSSGGRTDTQYF. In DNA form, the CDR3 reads TGTGCCAGCAGCTCCAGCGGGGGGCGCACAGATACGCAGTATTTT.

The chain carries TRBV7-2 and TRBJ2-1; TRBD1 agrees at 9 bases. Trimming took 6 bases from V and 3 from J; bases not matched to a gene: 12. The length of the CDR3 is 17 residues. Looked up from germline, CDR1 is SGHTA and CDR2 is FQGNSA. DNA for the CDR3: TGTGCCAGCAGTTCCCCCGGACAGGGGTACTTCTACAATGAGCAGTTCTTC. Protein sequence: CASSSPGQGYFYNEQFF.

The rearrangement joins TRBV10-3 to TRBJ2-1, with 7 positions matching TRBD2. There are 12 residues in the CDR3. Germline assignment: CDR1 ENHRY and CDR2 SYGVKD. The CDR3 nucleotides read TGTGCGACGCGGGGGATAGACAATGAGCAGTTCTTC. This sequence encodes CATRGIDNEQFF.

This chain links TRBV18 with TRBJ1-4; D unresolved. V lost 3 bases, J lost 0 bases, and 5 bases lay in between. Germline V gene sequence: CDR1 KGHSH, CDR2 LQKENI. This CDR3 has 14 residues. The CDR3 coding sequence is TGTGCCAGCTCACCGTCAGCAACTAATGAAAAACTGTTTTTT. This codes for CASSPSATNEKLFF. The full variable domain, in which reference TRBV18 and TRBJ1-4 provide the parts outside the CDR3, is NAGVMQNPRHLVRRRGQEARLRCSPMKGHSHVYWYRQLPEEGLKFMVYLQKENIIDESGMPKERFSAEFPKEGPSILRIQQVVRGDSAAYFCASSPSATNEKLFFGSGTQLSVL.

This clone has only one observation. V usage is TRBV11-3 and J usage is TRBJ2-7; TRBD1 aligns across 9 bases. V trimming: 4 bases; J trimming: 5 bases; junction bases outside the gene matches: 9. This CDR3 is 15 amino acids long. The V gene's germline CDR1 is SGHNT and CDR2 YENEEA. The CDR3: CASSSRGTGIDEQYF. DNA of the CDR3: TGTGCCAGCAGCTCAAGGGGGACAGGGATTGACGAGCAGTACTTC.

For the CDR3, the DNA is TGTGCCAGCAGCTTAAGACAGCTAATTAACTATGGCTACACCTTC. Protein sequence: CASSLRQLINYGYTF. The rearrangement joins TRBV7-2 to TRBJ1-2; possibly TRBD1 for D (5 bases). CDR1 and CDR2 from the germline V gene are SGHTA and FQGNSA. V gave up 2 bases and J gave up 1 base, with 11 bases separating them. The CDR3 covers 15 residues.

The CDR3 nucleotides read TGTGCCAGCTGGACAGGACCACTCGAAAACTATGGCTACACCTTC. As protein: CASWTGPLENYGYTF. The chain links TRBV28 to TRBJ1-2; 7 bases map to TRBD1. Trimming removed 8 bases from V and 2 bases from J; junction bases left unmatched: 11. CDR3 size: 15 residues. The germline CDR1 and CDR2 sequences are MDHEN and SYDVKM.

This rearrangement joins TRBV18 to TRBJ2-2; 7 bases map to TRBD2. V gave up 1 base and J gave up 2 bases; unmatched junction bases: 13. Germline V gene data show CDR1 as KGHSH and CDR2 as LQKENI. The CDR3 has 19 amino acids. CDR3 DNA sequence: TGTGCCAGCTCACCACTCCCGGTAGTAGCGGGCCCTAACACCGGGGAGCTGTTTTTT. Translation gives CASSPLPVVAGPNTGELFF.

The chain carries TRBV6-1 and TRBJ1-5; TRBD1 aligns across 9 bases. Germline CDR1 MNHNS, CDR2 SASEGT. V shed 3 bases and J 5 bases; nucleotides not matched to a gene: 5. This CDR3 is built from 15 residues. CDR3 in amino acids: CASSEGQGVYQPQHF. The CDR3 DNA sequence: TGTGCCAGCAGTGAGGGACAGGGTGTCTATCAGCCCCAGCATTTT.

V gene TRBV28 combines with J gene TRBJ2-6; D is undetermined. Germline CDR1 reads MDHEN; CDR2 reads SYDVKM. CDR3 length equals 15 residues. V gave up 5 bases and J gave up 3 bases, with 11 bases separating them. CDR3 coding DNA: TGTGCCAGCAGTCTCCAACGCGGTGGGGCCAACGTCCTGACTTTC. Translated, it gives CASSLQRGGANVLTF.

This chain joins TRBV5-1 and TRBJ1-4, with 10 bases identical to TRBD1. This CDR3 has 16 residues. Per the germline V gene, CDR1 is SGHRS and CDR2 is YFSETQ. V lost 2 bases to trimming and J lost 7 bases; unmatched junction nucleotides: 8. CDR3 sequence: CASSLGTGTGVEKLFF. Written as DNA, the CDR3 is TGCGCCAGCAGCTTAGGGACCGGGACAGGGGTTGAAAAACTGTTTTTT.

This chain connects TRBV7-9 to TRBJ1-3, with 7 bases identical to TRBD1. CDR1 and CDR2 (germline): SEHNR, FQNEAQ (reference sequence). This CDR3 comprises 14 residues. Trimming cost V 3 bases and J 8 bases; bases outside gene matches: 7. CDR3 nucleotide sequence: TGTGCCAGCAGCTTGCGACAGGGCACGGACACCATATATTTT. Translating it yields CASSLRQGTDTIYF.

As DNA, the CDR3 is TGTGCCAGCAGTTTTGGAGGTCTCGAGCAGTACTTC. It translates to CASSFGGLEQYF. The chain has TRBV12-3 or TRBV12-4 and TRBJ2-7; a possible D gene is TRBD2 (5 bases). The CDR3 contains 12 residues. The V and J ends lost 3 bases and 6 bases respectively, with 9 bases between them.

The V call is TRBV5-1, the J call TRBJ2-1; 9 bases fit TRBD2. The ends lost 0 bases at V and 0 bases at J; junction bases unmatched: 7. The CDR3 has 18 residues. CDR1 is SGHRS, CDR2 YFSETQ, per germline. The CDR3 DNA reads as TGCGCCAGCAGCTTGGCCCAAGGTAGCGGGAGCTCCTACAATGAGCAGTTCTTC. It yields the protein CASSLAQGSGSSYNEQFF. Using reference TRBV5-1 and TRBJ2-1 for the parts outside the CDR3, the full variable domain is KAGVTQTPRYLIKTRGQQVTLSCSPISGHRSVSWYQQTPGQGLQFLFEYFSETQRNKGNFPGRFSGRQFSNSRSEMNVSTLELGDSALYLCASSLAQGSGSSYNEQFFGPGTRLTVL.